This passage covers 14 T cell receptor beta chains from one sample sequenced in a study of blood T cells in healthy people across ages. For the second PCR, which ran for about 6 to 11 cycles, a sample-barcoded 5' primer and a J-beta primer mix were used. TCRdb reprocessed the 5' RACE reads via MiXCR and lists one record per CDR3 protein. The sample comprises under 1 million distinct CDR3 sequences, around 42% of which are singletons, and around 21% rests with the top ten. Sequenced material: blood. Receptor source: a man aged 55 to 70 in good health.

This clonotype was seen repeatedly, ten times or more. One end of the junction does not line up with germline, which may come from a read error. The chain joins TRBV29-1 to TRBJ2-5; 7 positions agree with TRBD1. The CDR3 sequence is 12 residues long. Germline values: CDR1 SQVTM, CDR2 ANQGSEA. CDR3 sequence (DNA): TGCAGCCTTGACAGGGAAGGGAGGACCCAGTACTTC. Translation gives CSLDREGRTQYF. The full variable domain, rest sourced from reference TRBV29-1 and TRBJ2-5, is SAVISQKPSRDICQRGTSLTIQCQVDSQVTMMFWYRQQPGQSLTLIATANQGSEATYESGFVIDKFPISRPNLTFSTLTVSNMSPEDSSIYLCSLDREGRTQYFGPGTRLLVL.

The genes are TRBV5-6 and TRBJ1-3; D is perhaps TRBD1 (6 bases). V lost 4 bases, J lost 4 bases, and 15 bases lay in between. The CDR3 is 15 residues long. Per germline, CDR1 SGHDT and CDR2 YYEEEE. The CDR3 region is CASSRQGNSGNTIYF. CDR3 DNA sequence: TGTGCCAGCAGCCGGCAGGGGAACTCGGGAAACACCATATATTTT.

The chain recombines TRBV29-1 with TRBJ2-1; D is undetermined. CDR1 is SQVTM and CDR2 is ANQGSEA in the germline V gene. This CDR3 contains 14 residues. Trimming left V 7 bases short and J 0 bases short, with 13 bases between. The CDR3 reads CSAATRSSYNEQFF. The CDR3 DNA follows: TGCAGCGCGGCGACTCGGAGCTCCTACAATGAGCAGTTCTTC.

This clonotype occurred many times. V is TRBV5-1 and J is TRBJ2-5; D unclear. Germline V gene data show CDR1 as SGHRS and CDR2 as YFSETQ. The CDR3 covers 15 residues. Trimming left V 1 base short and J 3 bases short, with 13 bases between. CDR3 DNA: TGCGCCAGCAGCTTGTCGGCTAGGAATGAAGAGACCCAGTACTTC. Its translation: CASSLSARNEETQYF.

The rearrangement uses TRBV20-1 and TRBJ2-2, with 7 positions matching TRBD1. The CDR3 contains 15 residues. Germline V gene data show CDR1 as DFQATT and CDR2 as SNEGSKA (reference sequence). Losses at the gene ends were 3 bases for V and 5 bases for J; bases not matched to a gene: 9. The CDR3 bases are TGCAGTGCTAGTCGACAGGGACCAGATACCGGGGAGCTGTTTTTT. It codes for CSASRQGPDTGELFF.

This clonotype has just a few counts. V is TRBV7-2 and J is TRBJ2-1; a possible D gene is TRBD1 (6 bases). The CDR3 sequence is 17 residues long. Trimming removed 7 bases from V and 7 bases from J, with 26 bases in between. Per germline, CDR1 SGHTA and CDR2 FQGNSA. The CDR3 DNA is TGTGCCAGCATCGAGCAGAGGGACATAACCTCCGGGAATGAGCAGTTCTTC. Protein product: CASIEQRDITSGNEQFF.

This clonotype was recorded a few times. This chain connects TRBV4-1 to TRBJ1-5; D unresolved. This CDR3 is built from 15 residues. Trimming left V 4 bases short and J 0 bases short, with 10 bases between. Germline V gene data show CDR1 as MGHRA and CDR2 as YSYEKL. The CDR3 coding sequence is TGCGCCAGCAGCCTTGGCCCGAATAGCAATCAGCCCCAGCATTTT. This translates into CASSLGPNSNQPQHF.

This clonotype was seen a handful of times. V usage is TRBV2 and J usage is TRBJ1-2, with 9 nucleotides matching TRBD1. Trimming cost V 9 bases and J 3 bases; bases outside gene matches: 2. There are 12 residues in the CDR3. Germline V gene data show CDR1 as SNHLY and CDR2 as FYNNEI. Here the CDR3 DNA reads TGTGCCAGACAGGGGGCAGACTATGGCTACACCTTC. Translated: CARQGADYGYTF.

The chain carries TRBV4-1 and TRBJ1-5, with D possibly being TRBD1 (5 bases). Per the germline V gene, CDR1 is MGHRA and CDR2 is YSYEKL. The CDR3 is 14 residues long. Deletions cut 1 base from V and 3 bases from J, with 7 bases between. The CDR3 coding sequence is TGCGCCAGCAGCCAAGGACAGCCCAATCAGCCCCAGCATTTT. Amino acid sequence: CASSQGQPNQPQHF.

The gene calls are TRBV25-1 and TRBJ2-1, with a weak D call TRBD2 (6 bases). V gave up 3 bases and J gave up 0 bases, with 12 bases separating them. Per germline, CDR1 MGHDK and CDR2 SYGVNS. The CDR3 extends over 16 amino acids. The CDR3 sequence: CASSDGGSSSYNEQFF. CDR3 coding DNA: TGTGCCAGCAGTGACGGGGGATCAAGCTCCTACAATGAGCAGTTCTTC.

J is TRBJ2-4 and V is TRBV6-6; perhaps TRBD2 as D (5 bases). CDR1 and CDR2 from the germline V gene are MNHNY and SVGAGI (reference sequence). Trimming removed 6 bases at V and 5 bases at J, with 11 bases between. This CDR3 region has 13 residues. Written as DNA, the CDR3 is TGTGCCAGCAGCATCCCCGGGGAAAACATTCAGTACTTC. It yields the protein CASSIPGENIQYF.

This clonotype was seen repeatedly, ten times or more. Since a much larger clone is just one base distant, this may be a read error. The genes are TRBV15 and TRBJ2-4, with D uncertain. The length of the CDR3 is 14 residues. The V and J ends lost 7 bases and 2 bases respectively, with 12 bases between them. CDR1 and CDR2 (germline): LNHNV, YYDKDF (reference sequence). The CDR3 region is CATNADPTKNIQYF. The CDR3 DNA is TGTGCCACCAATGCAGACCCCACCAAAAACATTCAGTACTTC.

The J gene is TRBJ2-7, the V gene TRBV6-2 or TRBV6-3, with 8 bases that match TRBD1. Germline V CDR1 and CDR2: MNHEY, SVGEGT. The V gene end was trimmed by 4 bases and the J gene end by 2 bases; junction bases not matched to a gene: 7. The CDR3 runs to 15 residues. The CDR3 loop reads CASSSPGDRPYEQYF. The CDR3 DNA follows: TGTGCCAGCAGTTCCCCCGGGGACAGGCCCTACGAGCAGTACTTC.

V is TRBV4-1 and J is TRBJ2-3, with 7 bases fitting TRBD2. Germline V gene data show CDR1 as MGHRA and CDR2 as YSYEKL. Trimming removed 3 bases from V and 7 bases from J; junction bases left unmatched: 13. CDR3 length equals 16 residues. The CDR3 loop is CASSQALAADRNTQYF. The CDR3, as DNA: TGCGCCAGCAGCCAGGCGCTAGCGGCCGATAGGAATACGCAGTATTTT.